Listed below are T cell receptor beta chains from one sample, sequenced in a study of blood T cell repertoires in COVID-19. The repertoire was sequenced with immunoSEQ multiplex PCR; TCRdb's copy has only in-frame clones and lacks some. The sample lists under 200,000 clones; around 84% were seen once. Material for sequencing was PBMCs or T cells enriched from blood (not recorded which). Receptor source: a woman aged 25-40 years who had been exposed to COVID-19. Each CDR3 is given with its conserved first and last residue. Fields, in order: clone size, J gene, D gene, V gene, CDR3 protein, CDR3 DNA. The D gene is left open where the match is weak. Clone size is stated in some rows and not others, as once, few, many or a class when expanded.

>NA|TRBJ1-5|TRBD1|TRBV6-2/TRBV6-3
CASSGQDSASNQPQHF
TGTGCCAGCAGTGGACAGGACTCTGCTAGCAATCAGCCCCAGCATTTT
>few|TRBJ2-3|TRBD1|TRBV2
CASSDIGDRDWLADTQYF
TGTGCCAGCAGTGATATAGGGGACAGGGATTGGTTGGCAGATACGCAGTATTTT
>NA|TRBJ2-1|TRBD2|TRBV6-5
CAMDRGGYNEQFF
TGTGCCATGGACCGGGGGGGCTACAATGAGCAGTTCTTC
>NA|TRBJ1-2|TRBD1|TRBV14
CASSLRGHYGYTF
TGTGCCAGCAGCCTCAGGGGGCACTATGGCTACACCTTC
>NA|TRBJ1-2|NA|TRBV12-5
CASAEGGFGYTF
TGTGCTAGTGCTGAAGGGGGTTTTGGCTACACCTTC
>NA|TRBJ1-2|TRBD1|TRBV29-1
CSVRTGEIYGYTF
TGCAGCGTTCGGACAGGGGAAATCTATGGCTACACCTTC
>NA|TRBJ1-2|NA|TRBV12-5
CASGLVPAYGYTF
TGTGCTAGTGGTTTGGTCCCCGCGTATGGCTACACCTTC
>NA|TRBJ1-1|TRBD1|TRBV29-1
CSVDWTGAGAYSTEAFF
TGCAGCGTTGACTGGACAGGGGCGGGTGCGTACAGCACTGAAGCTTTCTTT
>NA|TRBJ1-2|TRBD1|TRBV19
CASSPRDRGGGYTF
TGTGCCAGTAGTCCAAGGGACAGGGGAGGTGGCTACACCTTC
>NA|TRBJ2-7|NA|TRBV23-1
CASSPPTNSYEQYF
TGCGCCAGCAGTCCCCCGACAAACAGCTACGAGCAGTACTTC
>NA|TRBJ1-1|NA|TRBV5-1
CASKRGQKDEAFF
TGCGCCAGTAAAAGGGGTCAAAAGGACGAAGCTTTCTTT
>NA|TRBJ1-2|TRBD1|TRBV5-1
CASSLRSGQGLYYGYTF
TGCGCCAGCAGCCTACGATCAGGACAGGGACTCTACTATGGCTACACCTTC
>NA|TRBJ1-2|TRBD1|TRBV29-1
CSVDGQGYIYGYTF
TGCAGCGTTGACGGACAGGGGTATATCTATGGCTACACCTTC
>few|TRBJ2-1|TRBD1|TRBV3-1/TRBV3-2
CASSRLTGTYNEQFF
TGTGCCAGCAGCCGACTGACAGGGACCTACAATGAGCAGTTCTTC
>NA|TRBJ1-1|NA|TRBV7-3
CASKGTAGKNTEAFF
TGTGCCAGCAAGGGAACGGCAGGGAAGAACACTGAAGCTTTCTTT
>NA|TRBJ2-1|NA|TRBV12-3/TRBV12-4
CASSYGSYNEQFF
TGTGCCAGCAGCTACGGTTCCTACAATGAGCAGTTCTTC
>NA|TRBJ1-3|NA|TRBV7-3
CASSSTATAGNTIYF
TGTGCCAGCAGCTCAACGGCGACAGCTGGAAACACCATATATTTT
>NA|TRBJ2-3|TRBD2|TRBV19
CASSASGGAGDTQYF
TGTGCCAGTAGTGCGAGCGGGGGGGCGGGAGATACGCAGTATTTT
>NA|TRBJ1-2|TRBD1|TRBV27
CASSLLTGIGEDVNGYTF
TGTGCCAGCAGTTTATTGACAGGGATTGGGGAAGATGTAAATGGCTACACCTTC
>few|TRBJ2-3|TRBD1|TRBV5-1
CASSGGTGGGTDTQYF
TGCGCCAGCAGCGGGGGAACAGGGGGCGGCACAGATACGCAGTATTTT
>NA|TRBJ1-1|TRBD1|TRBV29-1
CSLTGDYTEAFF
TGCAGCCTAACAGGGGATTACACTGAAGCTTTCTTT
>NA|TRBJ2-5|NA|TRBV11-2
CASSLGIQKETQYF
TGTGCCAGCAGCTTAGGTATACAGAAAGAGACCCAGTACTTC
>NA|TRBJ1-3|NA|TRBV18
CASSPTGQSGNTIYF
TGTGCCAGCTCACCAACAGGACAGTCTGGAAACACCATATATTTT